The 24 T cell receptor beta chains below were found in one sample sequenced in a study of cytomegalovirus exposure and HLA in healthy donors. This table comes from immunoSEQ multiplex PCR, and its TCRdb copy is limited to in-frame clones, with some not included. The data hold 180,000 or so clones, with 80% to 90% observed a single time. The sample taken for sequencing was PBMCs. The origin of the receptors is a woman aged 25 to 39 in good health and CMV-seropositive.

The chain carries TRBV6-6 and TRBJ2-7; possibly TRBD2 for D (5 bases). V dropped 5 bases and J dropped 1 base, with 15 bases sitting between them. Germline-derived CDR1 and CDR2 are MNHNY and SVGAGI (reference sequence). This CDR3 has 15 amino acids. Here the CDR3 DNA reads TGTGCCAGCAGTACCGTCGGGTCGGGGTCCTACGAGCAGTACTTC. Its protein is CASSTVGSGSYEQYF.

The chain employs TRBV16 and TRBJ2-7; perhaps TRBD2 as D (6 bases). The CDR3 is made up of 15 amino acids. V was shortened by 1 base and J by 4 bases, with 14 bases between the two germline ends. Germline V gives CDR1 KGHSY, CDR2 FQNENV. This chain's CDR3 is CASSQLLAAGYEQYF. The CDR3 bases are TGTGCCAGCAGCCAATTGCTCGCGGCGGGATACGAGCAGTACTTC. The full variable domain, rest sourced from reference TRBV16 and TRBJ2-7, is GEEVAQTPKHLVRGEGQKAKLYCAPIKGHSYVFWYQQVLKNEFKFLISFQNENVFDETGMPKERFSAKCLPNSPCSLEIQATKLEDSAVYFCASSQLLAAGYEQYFGPGTRLTVT.

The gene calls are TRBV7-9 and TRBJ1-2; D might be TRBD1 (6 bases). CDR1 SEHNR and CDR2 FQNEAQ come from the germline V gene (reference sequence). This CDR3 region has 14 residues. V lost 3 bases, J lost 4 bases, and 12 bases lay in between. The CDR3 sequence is CASSLGQGPYGYTF. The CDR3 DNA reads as TGTGCCAGCAGCTTGGGACAAGGACCCTATGGCTACACCTTC.

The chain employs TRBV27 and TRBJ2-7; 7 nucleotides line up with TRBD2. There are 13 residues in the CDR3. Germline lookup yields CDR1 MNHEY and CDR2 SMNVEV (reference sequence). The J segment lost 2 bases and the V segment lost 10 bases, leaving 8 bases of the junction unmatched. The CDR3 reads CATWRGSPYEQYF. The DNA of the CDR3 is TGTGCCACCTGGCGGGGGTCCCCCTACGAGCAGTACTTC.

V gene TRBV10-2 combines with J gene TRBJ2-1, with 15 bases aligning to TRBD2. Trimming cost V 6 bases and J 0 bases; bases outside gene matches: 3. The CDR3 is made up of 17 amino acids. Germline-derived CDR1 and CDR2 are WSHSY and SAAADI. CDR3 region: CASRGTSGRSSYNEQFF. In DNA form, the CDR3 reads TGCGCCAGCAGGGGGACTAGCGGGAGGAGCTCCTACAATGAGCAGTTCTTC.

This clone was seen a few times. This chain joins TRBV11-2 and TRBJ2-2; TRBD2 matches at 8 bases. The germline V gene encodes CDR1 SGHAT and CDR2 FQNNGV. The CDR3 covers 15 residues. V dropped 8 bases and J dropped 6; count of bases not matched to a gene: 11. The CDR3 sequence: CASGPGTSSAGELFF. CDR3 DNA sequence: TGTGCCAGCGGCCCCGGGACTAGTTCGGCCGGGGAGCTGTTTTTT.

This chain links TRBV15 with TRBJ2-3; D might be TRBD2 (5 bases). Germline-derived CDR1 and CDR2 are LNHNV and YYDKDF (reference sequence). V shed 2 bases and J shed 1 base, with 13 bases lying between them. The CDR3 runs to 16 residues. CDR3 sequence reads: CATSRKSGSGTDTQYF. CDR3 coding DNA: TGTGCCACCAGCAGAAAGAGCGGCAGTGGCACAGATACGCAGTATTTT.

CDR3 amino acids: CASSLVRDRGRFF. The CDR3 region has the DNA TGTGCCAGCAGCTTAGTACGGGACAGGGGTCGCTTCTTT. The chain couples TRBV11-2 to TRBJ1-1; 10 bases align to TRBD1. The germline CDR1 and CDR2 sequences are SGHAT and FQNNGV. This CDR3 region has 13 residues. V shed 1 base and J 14 bases; nucleotides not matched to a gene: 7.

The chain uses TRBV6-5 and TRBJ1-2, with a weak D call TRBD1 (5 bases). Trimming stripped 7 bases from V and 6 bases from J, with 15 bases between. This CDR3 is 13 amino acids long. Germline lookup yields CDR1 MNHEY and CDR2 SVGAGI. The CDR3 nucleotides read TGTGCCAGCACCACGGGGGGGGTGAATGGCTACACCTTC. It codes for CASTTGGVNGYTF.

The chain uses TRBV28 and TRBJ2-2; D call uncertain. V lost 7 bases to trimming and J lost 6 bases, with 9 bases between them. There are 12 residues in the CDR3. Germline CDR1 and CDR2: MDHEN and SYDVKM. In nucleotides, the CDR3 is TGTGCCAGCATAGACTTGCCCGGGGAGCTGTTTTTT. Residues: CASIDLPGELFF.

The CDR3 region has the DNA TGTGCCATCACCGATCCGACTAGCGGGAGTACAGATACGCAGTATTTT. Translation: CAITDPTSGSTDTQYF. The V and J genes are TRBV10-3 and TRBJ2-3; 12 nucleotides agree with TRBD2. The CDR3 runs to 16 residues. The germline V gene encodes CDR1 ENHRY and CDR2 SYGVKD. With 7 bases clipped from V and 3 bases from J, the junction kept 8 bases outside the gene matches.

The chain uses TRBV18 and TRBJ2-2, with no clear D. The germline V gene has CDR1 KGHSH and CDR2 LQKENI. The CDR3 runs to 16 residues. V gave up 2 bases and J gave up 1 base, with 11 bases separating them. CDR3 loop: CASSPLSVQNTGELFF. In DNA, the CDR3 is TGTGCCAGCTCACCATTAAGCGTCCAGAACACCGGGGAGCTGTTTTTT.

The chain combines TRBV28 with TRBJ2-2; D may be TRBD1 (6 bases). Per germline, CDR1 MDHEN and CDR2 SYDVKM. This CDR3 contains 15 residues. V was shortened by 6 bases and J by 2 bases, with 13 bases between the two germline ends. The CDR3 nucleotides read TGTGCCAGCAGCAACGGACAGTTTAACACCGGGGAGCTGTTTTTT. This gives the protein CASSNGQFNTGELFF.

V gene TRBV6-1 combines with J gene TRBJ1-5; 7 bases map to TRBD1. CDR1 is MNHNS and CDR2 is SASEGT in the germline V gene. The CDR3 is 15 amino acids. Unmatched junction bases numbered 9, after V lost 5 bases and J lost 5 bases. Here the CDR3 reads CASSSPGQRDQPQHF. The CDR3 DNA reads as TGTGCCAGCAGTTCACCGGGACAGAGAGATCAGCCCCAGCATTTT.

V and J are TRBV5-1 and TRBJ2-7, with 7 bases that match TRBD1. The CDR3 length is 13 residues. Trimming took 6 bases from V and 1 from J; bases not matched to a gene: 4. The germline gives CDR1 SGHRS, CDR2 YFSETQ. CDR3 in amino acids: CASTQTGSYEQYF. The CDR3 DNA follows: TGCGCCAGCACCCAGACAGGGTCCTACGAGCAGTACTTC.

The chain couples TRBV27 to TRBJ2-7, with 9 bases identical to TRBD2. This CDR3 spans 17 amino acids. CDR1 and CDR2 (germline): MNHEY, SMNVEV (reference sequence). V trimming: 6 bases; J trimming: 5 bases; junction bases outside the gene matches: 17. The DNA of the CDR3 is TGTGCCAGCAGCTCCGAGGTTGCGGGAGGGCCTCAAGACGAGCAGTACTTC. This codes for CASSSEVAGGPQDEQYF.

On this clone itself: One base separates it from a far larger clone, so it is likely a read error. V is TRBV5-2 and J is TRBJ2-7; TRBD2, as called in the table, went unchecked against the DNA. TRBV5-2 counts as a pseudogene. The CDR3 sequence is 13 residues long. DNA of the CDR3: TGTGCCAGCAGCCAAGACTCCGGGTACGAGCAGTACTTC. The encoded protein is CASSQDSGYEQYF.

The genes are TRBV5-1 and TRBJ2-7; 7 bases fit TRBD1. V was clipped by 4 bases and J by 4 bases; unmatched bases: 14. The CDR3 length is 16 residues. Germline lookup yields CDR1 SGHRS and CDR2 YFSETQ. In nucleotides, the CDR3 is TGCGCCAGCAGCAGCGAGGCGCCGGGACAGACTTACGAGCAGTACTTC. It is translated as CASSSEAPGQTYEQYF.

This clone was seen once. The CDR3 here is CASSSLATEQYF. Here the CDR3 DNA reads TGTGCCAGCAGTTCGTTAGCGACCGAGCAGTACTTC. V usage is TRBV6-6 and J usage is TRBJ2-7, with D tentatively TRBD2 (5 bases). CDR1 is MNHNY, CDR2 SVGAGI, per germline (reference sequence). The CDR3 extends over 12 amino acids. Trimming took off 4 bases at V and 6 bases at J, with 10 bases between the two ends.

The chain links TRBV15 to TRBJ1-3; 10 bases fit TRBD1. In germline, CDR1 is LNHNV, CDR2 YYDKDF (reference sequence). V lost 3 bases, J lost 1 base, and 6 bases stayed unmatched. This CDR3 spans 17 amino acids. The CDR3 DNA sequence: TGTGCCACCAGCAGGGGAAGACAGGGGGCTTCTGGAAACACCATATATTTT. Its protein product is CATSRGRQGASGNTIYF.

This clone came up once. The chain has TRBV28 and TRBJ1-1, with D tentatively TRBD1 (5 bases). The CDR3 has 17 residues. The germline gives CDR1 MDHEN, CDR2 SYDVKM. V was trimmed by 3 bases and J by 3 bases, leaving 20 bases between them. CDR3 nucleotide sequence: TGTGCCAGCAGTTTCGGGGGGAGTTGGTCGAAGGACACTGAAGCTTTCTTT. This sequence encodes CASSFGGSWSKDTEAFF.

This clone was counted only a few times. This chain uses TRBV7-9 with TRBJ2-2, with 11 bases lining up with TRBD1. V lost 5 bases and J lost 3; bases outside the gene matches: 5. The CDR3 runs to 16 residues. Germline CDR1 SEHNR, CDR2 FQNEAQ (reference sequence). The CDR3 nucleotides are TGTGCCAGCAGCCTTTGGACAGGGGGCTACACCGGGGAGCTGTTTTTT. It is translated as CASSLWTGGYTGELFF.

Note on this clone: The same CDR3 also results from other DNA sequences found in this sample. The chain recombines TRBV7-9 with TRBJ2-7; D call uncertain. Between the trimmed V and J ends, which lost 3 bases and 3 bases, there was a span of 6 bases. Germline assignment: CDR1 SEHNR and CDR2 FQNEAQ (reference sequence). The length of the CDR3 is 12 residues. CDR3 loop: CASSLSGYEQYF. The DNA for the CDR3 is TGTGCCAGCAGCTTGAGTGGCTACGAGCAGTACTTC.

CDR3 in amino acids: CASSLDSNQPQHF. DNA for the CDR3: TGTGCCAGCAGCTTAGATAGCAATCAGCCCCAGCATTTT. The chain joins TRBV6-6 to TRBJ1-5; D not resolved. CDR1 is MNHNY and CDR2 is SVGAGI in the germline V gene (reference sequence). The CDR3 spans 13 residues. V was clipped by 6 bases and J by 0 bases, with 6 bases between them.